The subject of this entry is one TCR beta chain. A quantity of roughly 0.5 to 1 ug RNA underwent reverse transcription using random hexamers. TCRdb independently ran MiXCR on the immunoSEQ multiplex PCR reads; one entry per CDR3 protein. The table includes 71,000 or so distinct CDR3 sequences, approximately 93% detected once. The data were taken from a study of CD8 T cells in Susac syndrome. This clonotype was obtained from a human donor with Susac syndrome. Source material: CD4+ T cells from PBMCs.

The DNA of the CDR3 is TGTGCCAGCAGCCAAGGGGCGGGGAATCGGTACAATGAGCAGTTCTTC. This gives the protein CASSQGAGNRYNEQFF. This sequence joins TRBV4-2 and TRBJ2-1; tentatively, D is TRBD2 (6 bases). CDR1 and CDR2 (germline): LGHNA, YNFKEQ. This CDR3 has 16 amino acids. Between the trimmed V and J ends, which lost 1 base and 4 bases, there was a span of 14 bases.